These 6 T cell receptor beta chains were sequenced from one sample in a study of blood T cell repertoires in COVID-19. TCRdb's table, derived via immunoSEQ multiplex PCR, lists solely in-frame clones and lacks some. The repertoire holds just over 150,000 clones, with over 80% as singletons. Sample: peripheral blood. These receptors were taken from a woman between 50 and 59 years old with acute or convalescent COVID-19.

This clone showed up just once. The J gene is TRBJ2-7, the V gene TRBV7-8; D is perhaps TRBD1 (5 bases). The CDR3 is 15 amino acids. The V gene lost 5 bases and the J gene lost 3 bases, with 17 bases spanning the gap. The V gene's germline CDR1 is SGHVS and CDR2 FQNEAQ. The CDR3 DNA sequence: TGTGCCAGCAGCCGATGGGGCAGTTGGGGCTACGAGCAGTACTTC. This codes for CASSRWGSWGYEQYF.

The chain employs TRBV7-2 and TRBJ2-5, with D perhaps TRBD2 (5 bases). The germline V gene has CDR1 SGHTA and CDR2 FQGNSA. The V end was cut by 5 bases, the J end by 4 bases, with 14 bases between. The CDR3 sequence is 14 residues long. The CDR3 reads CASSRYTGIETQYF. DNA of the CDR3: TGTGCCAGCAGCCGTTACACGGGGATAGAGACCCAGTACTTC.

The DNA for the CDR3 is TGTGCCAGCAGTCCCGGGCACCAGGGCGGTCAAGAGACCCAGTACTTC. Translated: CASSPGHQGGQETQYF. The V and J genes are TRBV2 and TRBJ2-5; tentatively, D is TRBD1 (5 bases). CDR3 length: 16 amino acids. Trimming stripped 5 bases from V and 2 bases from J, with 18 bases between. CDR1 SNHLY and CDR2 FYNNEI come from the germline V gene.

This clone has only one observation. This chain connects TRBV28 to TRBJ2-3; a possible D gene is TRBD1 (6 bases). V lost 6 bases, J lost 0 bases, and 16 bases lay in between. This CDR3 has 16 residues. The germline CDR1 and CDR2 sequences are MDHEN and SYDVKM. CDR3 residues: CASSPIDRSSTDTQYF. CDR3 bases: TGTGCCAGCAGCCCAATTGACAGGTCTAGCACAGATACGCAGTATTTT. The variable domain in full, with the rest retrieved from reference TRBV28 and TRBJ2-3, is DVKVTQSSRYLVKRTGEKVFLECVQDMDHENMFWYRQDPGLGLRLIYFSYDVKMKEKGDIPEGYSVSREKKERFSLILESASTNQTSMYLCASSPIDRSSTDTQYFGPGTRLTVL.

The chain uses TRBV28 and TRBJ1-6; 10 bases line up with TRBD1. Germline CDR1 reads MDHEN; CDR2 reads SYDVKM. With 2 bases clipped from V and 9 bases from J, the junction kept 4 bases outside the gene matches. The CDR3 runs 15 residues. The CDR3 nucleotides are TGTGCCAGCAGTTTAGCGACAGGGGGCCTTTCACCCCTCCACTTT. Its protein product is CASSLATGGLSPLHF.

This clone was seen only once. The rearrangement uses TRBV6-5 and TRBJ1-1; D is unresolved. With 8 bases removed from V and 1 base from J, the gap between germline ends came to 8 bases. The germline V gene has CDR1 MNHEY and CDR2 SVGAGI. The CDR3 covers 12 residues. Here the CDR3 DNA reads TGTGCCAGCTCCCTCAGGAACACTGAAGCTTTCTTT. This gives the protein CASSLRNTEAFF.